This record looks at one T cell receptor (beta chain) sequence and its context. This clone came up a few times. No antigen is known for it. No much larger clone exists at a distance of one base, and base qualities are not known. Each donor gave one peripheral blood draw, averaging around 0.11 L, which was collected into heparinised tubes. A BD FACSAria II was used to sort naive, central memory, regulatory and stem cell-like memory CD4+ T cells with a panel that included CD45RO, CCR7, CD25, CD127, CD95 and CD27. Purity was above 95% for every sorted population. Right away, PBMCs were isolated by Lymphoprep density gradient centrifugation and were stained directly, with no culture step. So that batch effects would be minimized, each experiment stained and sorted samples in pairs, pairing one healthy donor with one patient. The germline V gene yields LGHNA for CDR1 and YSLEER for CDR2. The V end gives up 1 base and the J end 9 bases, leaving 8 bases in the junction not matched to a gene. The CDR3 measures 15 amino acids from cysteine to phenylalanine. CDR3 DNA is the only sequence kept; it has 45 bases, read in frame from the first base.

The sample comes from a study of beta chain features in type 1 diabetes (dated by TCRdb to 2017 to 2018). As for the study more broadly: No differences in mean age, gender distribution, total cell number or subset yield were found between patients and healthy donors. A total of 107,917,701 sorted cells were examined across all samples, and the number of cells per subset was strongly correlated with RNA yield. In the study, TCRB repertoires of sorted circulating CD4+ T cell subsets from recently diagnosed type 1 diabetes patients were compared with those of matched healthy donors. Regulatory and stem cell-like memory subsets were obtained from only 8 patients and about eight healthy donors, while naive and central memory subsets were obtained from all 30 or so donors. The paper's findings and limits, for the study overall: At VDJ recombination sites, patients with type 1 diabetes made fewer insertions and deleted more nucleotides, a pattern implying thymic rearrangement abnormalities. Naive, central memory and regulatory TCRB repertoires appeared to be more alike among patients than among healthy donors. Because the HLA sub-analyses included only small numbers of individuals, any influence of HLA type on TCRB rearrangement was left unresolved. Type 1 diabetes patients showed a moderate but significant shortening of TCRB CDR3 length in all four CD4+ subsets. Shorter templates might be favored by PCR, yet because patient and control samples were amplified and corrected together, any such skew would affect both groups equally. Because cDNA rather than genomic DNA was sequenced, highly expressing activated cells could have been over-represented, although no difference in activation and CD3 levels was found between groups.

The High Capacity cDNA Reverse Transcription Kit was used to reverse transcribe all of the isolated RNA, meaning that expressed TCRB transcripts were what got sequenced. Deep immunoSEQ sequencing was performed on naive, central memory and regulatory T cell samples, with an average of approximately 3.9 million total reads per sample. Sorted cells were lysed in RLT buffer and RNA was extracted with DNase-treated RNeasy Micro or Mini kits, depending on cell number. To prevent cross-contamination, every cell subset was processed on its own, while patient and healthy donor samples were processed together. The immunoSEQ multiplex PCR was used to amplify TCRB sequences from cDNA, yielding 87-bp fragments that span the CDR3 region. Sequencing of the amplicons was done on the Illumina HiSeq platform. In the source study's methods: PCR bias was computationally corrected using synthetic template baselines, reads within Hamming distance 2 were collapsed, and singletons that could not be merged were discarded. By aligning reads against IMGT, V, D and J genes, CDR3 length, and insertions or deletions at six rearrangement sites were assigned. Within each subset, clonotype counts were normalized to the number of sorted cells before true diversity and Gini coefficients were calculated with the tcR R package. Repertoire sharing was quantified using the overlap coefficient calculated on TCRB nucleotide sequences. What TCRdb holds here is the immuneACCESS table cut down to in-frame rearrangements. Part of the clones is not present; checked against another copy, under half of the missing clones reflect an unresolved V gene, and the others are unexplained. Clone size and V and J calls were adopted from that table, with D and trimming inferred from the DNA. Within this sample are 150,000 or so clones, with 40% to 55% of them counted one time only. Together, the top ten hold roughly 0.43% of the sample.

This TCR was recovered from a man aged 18 to 35 in good health. Rearrangement joined TRBV4-3 to TRBJ2-1, and TRBD2 aligns with 8 junction nucleotides. The sample comprised Tregs from blood. This sample's cell subset or site label indicates: regulatory CD4+ T cells. The CDR3 region reads CASSQVRGRKGEQFF. The DNA is TGCGCCAGCAGCCAAGTGCGCGGGAGGAAGGGTGAGCAGTTCTTC.